These T cell receptor beta chains were read from a single sample in a study of T cells in Graves' hyperthyroidism and ophthalmopathy. TCRdb processed the multiplex PCR reads anew with MiXCR; each CDR3 protein has one entry. The data contain about 360,000 distinct CDR3 sequences, roughly 13% of them singletons. Sample: blood. Receptors were obtained from a man aged 25-40 years with Graves' hyperthyroidism that later progressed to Graves' ophthalmopathy. Both conserved end residues are part of each CDR3. Fields, in order: clone size, J gene, V gene, D gene, CDR3 protein, CDR3 DNA. A D gene is named only where the DNA matches it firmly. Some rows mark clone size as missing; the rest say once, few, many or name a class of expanded clone.

size: many
J: TRBJ1-4
V: TRBV30
D: .
CDR3: CAWSRGANEKLFF
DNA: TGTGCCTGGAGTCGGGGAGCTAATGAAAAACTGTTTTTT

size: .
J: TRBJ2-1
V: TRBV14
D: TRBD2
CDR3: CASSQNRLAGVYEQFF
DNA: TGTGCCAGCAGCCAAAACCGACTAGCGGGGGTTTATGAGCAGTTCTTC

size: many
J: TRBJ1-5
V: TRBV11-2
D: .
CDR3: CASSRGGGRQPQHF
DNA: TGTGCCAGCAGCCGGGGGGGGGGAAGGCAGCCCCAGCATTTT

size: many
J: TRBJ1-6
V: TRBV12-3/TRBV12-4
D: .
CDR3: CASSIGGSPLHF
DNA: TGTGCCAGCAGCATCGGGGGTTCACCCCTCCACTTT

size: few
J: TRBJ2-5
V: TRBV19
D: .
CDR3: CASSNFGSQETQYF
DNA: TGTGCCAGTAGTAATTTTGGCTCCCAAGAGACCCAGTACTTC

size: many
J: TRBJ1-6
V: TRBV27
D: .
CDR3: CASSGSGYNSPLHF
DNA: TGTGCCAGCAGCGGAAGCGGGTATAATTCACCCCTCCACTTT

size: many
J: TRBJ1-5
V: TRBV7-4
D: .
CDR3: CASSFGGVQHF
DNA: TGTGCCAGCAGCTTCGGGGGCGTACAGCATTTT

size: many
J: TRBJ2-1
V: TRBV5-1
D: TRBD2
CDR3: CASSGGSGGSTYNEQFF
DNA: TGCGCCAGCAGCGGGGGTAGCGGGGGGAGCACCTACAATGAGCAGTTCTTC

size: many
J: TRBJ1-1
V: TRBV9
D: TRBD1
CDR3: CASSAGGNTEAFF
DNA: TGTGCCAGCAGCGCAGGGGGGAACACTGAAGCTTTCTTT

size: few
J: TRBJ2-1
V: TRBV29-1
D: .
CDR3: CSVETRGTVGNEQFF
DNA: TGCAGCGTTGAGACCCGCGGGACCGTTGGGAATGAGCAGTTCTTC

size: .
J: TRBJ1-2
V: TRBV6-1
D: .
CDR3: CASRQALNYGYTF
DNA: TGTGCCAGCAGGCAGGCGCTTAACTATGGCTACACCTTC

size: .
J: TRBJ2-3
V: TRBV25-1
D: TRBD1
CDR3: CASSEGPRGRGTQYF
DNA: TGTGCCAGCAGTGAAGGCCCCAGGGGGCGCGGCACGCAGTATTTT

size: .
J: TRBJ1-2
V: TRBV9
D: .
CDR3: CASSVGGAGYTF
DNA: TGTGCCAGCAGCGTAGGGGGGGCCGGCTACACCTTC